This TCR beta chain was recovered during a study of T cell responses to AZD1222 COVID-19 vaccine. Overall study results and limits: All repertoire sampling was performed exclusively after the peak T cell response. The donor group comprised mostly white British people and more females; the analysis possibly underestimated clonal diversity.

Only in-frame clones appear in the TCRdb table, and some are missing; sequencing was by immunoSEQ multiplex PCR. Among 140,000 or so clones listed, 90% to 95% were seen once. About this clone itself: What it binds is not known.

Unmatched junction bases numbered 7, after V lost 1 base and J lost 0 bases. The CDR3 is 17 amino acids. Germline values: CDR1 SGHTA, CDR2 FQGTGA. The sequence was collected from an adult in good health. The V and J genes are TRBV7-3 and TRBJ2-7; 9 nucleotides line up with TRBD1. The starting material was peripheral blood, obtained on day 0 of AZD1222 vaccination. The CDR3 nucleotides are TGTGCCAGCAGCTTAATAGGGACACAGGGGGCCTCCTACGAGCAGTACTTC. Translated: CASSLIGTQGASYEQYF.